Presented here are 10 T cell receptor beta chains from one specimen sequenced in a study of T cell repertoires in cytomegalovirus infection. TCRdb re-analysed the reads in MiXCR, keeping a single row per CDR3 protein. The sample holds approximately 1,000,000 distinct CDR3 sequences, roughly a third seen once. These receptors lack a known antigen. Material: cultured CD8+ T cells from PBMCs, obtained from culture after CMV antigen stimulation. The receptors shown here come from a human donor in good health (CMV status not recorded). Some clones in this sample may be carry-over from other donors' samples.

This clonotype was found a few times. The chain employs TRBV20-1 and TRBJ2-1; 12 bases fit TRBD2. Trimming took 1 base from V and 0 from J; bases not matched to a gene: 4. The germline CDR1 and CDR2 sequences are DFQATT and SNEGSKA (reference sequence). CDR3 length: 17 residues. The CDR3, as DNA: TGCAGTGCTAGAGGAGGACTAGCGGGAAGCTCCTACAATGAGCAGTTCTTC. The encoded protein is CSARGGLAGSSYNEQFF.

V usage is TRBV2 and J usage is TRBJ2-5, with D maybe TRBD1 (6 bases). Germline loops: CDR1 SNHLY, CDR2 FYNNEI. Trimming left V 6 bases short and J 1 base short, with 12 bases between. The CDR3 runs 14 residues. The CDR3 DNA sequence: TGTGCCAGCAGGAGGGGGTATGGCCAAGAGACCCAGTACTTC. This translates into CASRRGYGQETQYF.

The rearrangement uses TRBV19 and TRBJ2-3; unclear D gene. The CDR3 runs to 14 residues. Germline loops: CDR1 LNHDA, CDR2 SQIVND (reference sequence). V shed 5 bases and J shed 1 base, with 10 bases lying between them. DNA for the CDR3: TGTGCCAGTAGTGGTGCGTTGGGCACAGATACGCAGTATTTT. Its protein is CASSGALGTDTQYF.

The sample holds a few counts of this clonotype. The rearrangement uses TRBV7-9 and TRBJ2-7; D possibly corresponds to TRBD2 (7 bases). CDR1 and CDR2 from the germline V gene are SEHNR and FQNEAQ (reference sequence). The CDR3 contains 15 residues. V was trimmed by 2 bases and J by 5 bases, leaving 16 bases between them. Here the CDR3 DNA reads TGTGCCAGCAGCTTATCCCCGGGGGGCGGGAACGAGCAGTACTTC. Residues: CASSLSPGGGNEQYF.

This clonotype was seen only once. The chain couples TRBV5-5 to TRBJ2-7; TRBD1 aligns across 9 bases. V lost 8 bases and J lost 6; bases outside the gene matches: 6. CDR1 is SGHKS, CDR2 YYEKEE, per germline (reference sequence). This CDR3 comprises 12 residues. CDR3 coding DNA: TGTGCCAGTGAGGGACAGGGTCGCGAGCAGTACTTC. It is translated as CASEGQGREQYF.

The chain carries TRBV27 and TRBJ1-3, with D unresolved. V was shortened by 6 bases and J by 0 bases, with 12 bases between the two germline ends. The CDR3 has 15 amino acids. Germline CDR1 MNHEY, CDR2 SMNVEV (reference sequence). CDR3 amino acids: CASSTDTSSGNTIYF. The CDR3 nucleotides read TGTGCCAGCAGCACTGACACGAGCTCTGGAAACACCATATATTTT.

The V gene is TRBV27, the J gene TRBJ1-6; D remains ambiguous. CDR3 size: 17 residues. Trimming stripped 7 bases from V and 8 bases from J, with 24 bases between. Germline V CDR1 and CDR2: MNHEY, SMNVEV (reference sequence). CDR3 sequence (DNA): TGTGCCAGCACCCCGTCCCCGGGCCTAAACGGATATTCACCCCTCCACTTT. This sequence encodes CASTPSPGLNGYSPLHF.

This clonotype has more than one count but fewer than ten. The V call is TRBV10-2, the J call TRBJ2-7; D remains ambiguous. V shed 3 bases and J shed 2 bases, with 2 bases lying between them. CDR1 is WSHSY, CDR2 SAAADI, per germline. The CDR3 has 11 residues. The chain's CDR3 is CASSEPYEQYF. DNA for the CDR3: TGCGCCAGCAGTGAACCCTACGAGCAGTACTTC.

V usage is TRBV12-3 or TRBV12-4 and J usage is TRBJ1-4, with D perhaps matching TRBD1 (5 bases). The CDR3 has 17 amino acids. V lost 6 bases and J 13 bases, leaving 30 bases between the germline ends. CDR3 DNA: TGTGCCAGCAGCTCGGCACTTCGGATCACAGGTTTAGAAGGACTGTTTTTT. This gives the protein CASSSALRITGLEGLFF.

This clonotype came up many times. The CDR3 DNA sequence: TGTGCCAGCAGTGAAGGACAGATCCCCGCTAACTATGGCTACACCTTC. It yields the protein CASSEGQIPANYGYTF. The chain combines TRBV12-3 or TRBV12-4 with TRBJ1-2, with D possibly being TRBD1 (6 bases). The CDR3 loop spans 16 amino acids. The ends were cut back, 5 bases at V and 0 bases at J, with 16 bases in the middle.